The 17 T cell receptor beta chains below all came from one sample that was sequenced in a study of blood T cell repertoires in COVID-19. TCRdb's copy holds only in-frame clones and misses some; the assay was immunoSEQ multiplex PCR. The sample carries 250,000 or so clones, roughly 87% recorded once. Sequences were obtained from PBMCs or T cells enriched from blood (not recorded which). Every receptor here comes from a woman in her 30s with acute COVID-19.

V gene TRBV5-1 combines with J gene TRBJ1-1; maybe TRBD1 (6 bases). CDR3 size: 14 residues. Germline lookup yields CDR1 SGHRS and CDR2 YFSETQ. Between the trimmed V and J ends, which lost 5 bases and 1 base, there was a span of 12 bases. CDR3 loop: CASRYGQRNTEAFF. In DNA form, the CDR3 reads TGCGCCAGCAGATACGGACAGAGGAACACTGAAGCTTTCTTT.

The V gene is TRBV4-1, the J gene TRBJ2-5, with 10 bases matching TRBD2. Germline CDR1 is MGHRA and CDR2 is YSYEKL. The CDR3 covers 20 residues. V shed 4 bases and J 2 bases; nucleotides not matched to a gene: 19. CDR3 DNA sequence: TGCGCCAGCAGCCTAACTGAAAGCGGGGGGGCCCGGGGTGATCAAGAGACCCAGTACTTC. This translates into CASSLTESGGARGDQETQYF.

The chain couples TRBV3-1 (or the pseudogene TRBV3-2) to TRBJ1-1; no definite D call. This CDR3 has 14 residues. With 7 bases removed from V and 0 bases from J, the gap between germline ends came to 12 bases. Germline CDR1 reads LGHDT; CDR2 reads YNNKEL (reference sequence). CDR3 sequence (DNA): TGTGCCAGCACACGGCAGGCCCTGAACACTGAAGCTTTCTTT. It encodes CASTRQALNTEAFF.

This sequence joins TRBV7-8 and TRBJ1-2, with unresolved D. CDR1 and CDR2 (germline): SGHVS, FQNEAQ. The ends were cut back, 4 bases at V and 8 bases at J, with 14 bases in the middle. This CDR3 contains 13 residues. The CDR3 here is CASSSLNQYGYTF. CDR3 DNA sequence: TGTGCCAGCAGCTCCTTGAACCAGTACGGCTACACCTTC.

The chain employs TRBV7-9 and TRBJ2-1, with no clear D. There are 16 residues in the CDR3. Trimming took off 1 base at V and 8 bases at J, with 18 bases between the two ends. Germline values: CDR1 SEHNR, CDR2 FQNEAQ (reference sequence). The CDR3 loop reads CASSLVYSPTTYEQFF. CDR3 in DNA: TGTGCCAGCAGCTTAGTGTACTCACCGACAACCTATGAGCAGTTCTTC.

CDR3 sequence reads: CASSQQGSNYGYTF. CDR3 DNA: TGTGCCAGCAGCCAGCAGGGATCTAACTATGGCTACACCTTC. The chain has TRBV16 and TRBJ1-2; D is possibly TRBD1 (5 bases). Germline CDR1 is KGHSY and CDR2 is FQNENV. This CDR3 is built from 14 residues. V was pared by 3 bases and J by 0 bases, with 8 bases between.

The rearrangement uses TRBV3-1 (or the pseudogene TRBV3-2) and TRBJ2-3, with TRBD1 identical over 9 bases. V shed 4 bases, J shed 3 bases, and the junction held 11 bases outside the gene matches. The germline V gene has CDR1 LGHDT and CDR2 YNNKEL (reference sequence). This CDR3 region has 17 residues. The CDR3: CASSPSPEGQGTDTQYF. CDR3 bases: TGTGCCAGCAGCCCCTCCCCCGAGGGACAGGGAACAGATACGCAGTATTTT.

The V call is TRBV19, the J call TRBJ1-1; 8 bases are a match to TRBD1. Per germline, CDR1 LNHDA and CDR2 SQIVND (reference sequence). The CDR3 is made up of 16 amino acids. V shed 3 bases and J 5 bases; nucleotides not matched to a gene: 11. As DNA, the CDR3 is TGTGCCAGTAGTATTTTGACCGGGACAGGAAGGACTGAAGCTTTCTTT. Translating it yields CASSILTGTGRTEAFF. Using reference TRBV19 and TRBJ1-1 for the parts outside the CDR3, the full variable domain is DGGITQSPKYLFRKEGQNVTLSCEQNLNHDAMYWYRQDPGQGLRLIYYSQIVNDFQKGDIAEGYSVSREKKESFPLTVTSAQKNPTAFYLCASSILTGTGRTEAFFGQGTRLTVV.

This clone was detected only a few times. The chain joins TRBV6-5 to TRBJ2-7; D perhaps matches TRBD1 (5 bases). The CDR3 is 14 residues long. CDR1 and CDR2 from the germline V gene are MNHEY and SVGAGI. The V gene lost 5 bases and the J gene lost 0 bases, with 11 bases spanning the gap. CDR3 residues: CASSRWGNSYEQYF. As DNA, the CDR3 is TGTGCCAGCAGTCGCTGGGGCAACTCCTACGAGCAGTACTTC.

This clone occurred once. The J gene is TRBJ1-4, the V gene TRBV6-5, with 7 bases aligning to TRBD1. CDR1 MNHEY and CDR2 SVGAGI come from the germline V gene. This CDR3 spans 14 amino acids. The V and J ends lost 8 bases and 7 bases, in that order; junction bases with no gene match: 10. CDR3 bases: TGTGCCAGCGACAGGGCCCACTTGGGTGAAAAACTGTTTTTT. Amino acid sequence: CASDRAHLGEKLFF.

The CDR3 is CASRGRKTEAFF. Here the CDR3 DNA reads TGTGCCAGCAGAGGGAGGAAAACTGAAGCTTTCTTT. The chain uses TRBV6-4 and TRBJ1-1, with D hard to call. Deletions cut 6 bases from V and 5 bases from J, with 10 bases between. Germline CDR1 MRHNA, CDR2 SNTAGT. The CDR3 covers 12 residues.

This chain uses TRBV2 with TRBJ2-4, with D maybe TRBD2 (5 bases). Germline loops: CDR1 SNHLY, CDR2 FYNNEI. The CDR3 spans 14 residues. The ends were cut back, 2 bases at V and 9 bases at J, with 14 bases in the middle. CDR3 amino acids: CASSEFSLASIQYF. CDR3 DNA: TGTGCCAGCAGTGAATTCTCCCTAGCCAGCATTCAGTACTTC. The variable domain in full, with the rest retrieved from reference TRBV2 and TRBJ2-4, is EPEVTQTPSHQVTQMGQEVILRCVPISNHLYFYWYRQILGQKVEFLVSFYNNEISEKSEIFDDQFSVERPDGSNFTLKIRSTKLEDSAMYFCASSEFSLASIQYFGAGTRLSVL.

The rearrangement links TRBV6-5 to TRBJ1-2; weak D call: TRBD1 (5 bases). Germline V CDR1 and CDR2: MNHEY, SVGAGI. The V gene lost 0 bases and the J gene lost 6 bases, with 11 bases spanning the gap. CDR3 size: 14 residues. The CDR3 nucleotides are TGTGCCAGCAGTTACTCGACAGCCAGTAATGGCTACACCTTC. This encodes CASSYSTASNGYTF.

The table lists this clone with a count of one. J is TRBJ2-1 and V is TRBV5-1; D gene uncertain. CDR1 and CDR2 (germline): SGHRS, YFSETQ. CDR3 length: 14 residues. V was pared by 0 bases and J by 12 bases, with 16 bases between. The CDR3 bases are TGCGCCAGCAGCTTGGCGGTTCCTAGATCTGTGCAGTTCTTC. Protein: CASSLAVPRSVQFF.

The genes are TRBV4-1 and TRBJ2-3; D is perhaps TRBD2 (6 bases). Per the germline V gene, CDR1 is MGHRA and CDR2 is YSYEKL. This CDR3 is 16 amino acids long. Trimming pared 4 bases from V and 2 bases from J, leaving 16 bases between. CDR3 amino acids: CASSPGGLRTTDTQYF. DNA for the CDR3: TGCGCCAGCAGCCCCGGGGGACTTCGAACCACAGATACGCAGTATTTT.

The chain links TRBV10-3 to TRBJ1-2; 8 bases map to TRBD1. CDR3 length equals 15 residues. V dropped 0 bases and J dropped 5; count of bases not matched to a gene: 5. The V gene's germline CDR1 is ENHRY and CDR2 SYGVKD. This chain's CDR3 is CAISESKNRGYGYTF. The CDR3 DNA is TGTGCCATCAGTGAGTCAAAGAACAGGGGGTATGGCTACACCTTC.

This sequence joins TRBV10-1 and TRBJ1-1; possibly TRBD1 for D (5 bases). The CDR3 has 13 residues. The germline gives CDR1 WNHNN, CDR2 SYGVQD (reference sequence). V lost 4 bases and J lost 0, with 6 bases in between. In DNA form, the CDR3 reads TGCGCCAGCAGTGCGGGGGTGAACACTGAAGCTTTCTTT. Translated, it gives CASSAGVNTEAFF.